This is a list of T cell receptor beta chains from one sample in a study of breast tumors, draining lymph nodes, adjacent tissues. Using its own MiXCR run on the multiplex PCR reads, TCRdb lists one record per CDR3 protein. Of under 80,000 distinct CDR3 sequences detected, approximately 45% appear once; the ten largest clones hold over 7.5%. The sample taken for sequencing was breast tumor tissue. The receptors come from a female donor with breast cancer. Some clones in this sample may be carry-over from other donors' samples. Each CDR3 is given with its conserved first and last residue. Fields, in order: J gene, V gene, D gene, clone size, CDR3 DNA, CDR3 protein. A D gene is named only where the DNA matches it firmly. Size is omitted from some rows. Given values are once, few, many or a class for expanded clones.

TRBJ1-3,TRBV20-1,.,many,TGCAGTGCCGGGCCTGAAGGCGGAAACACCATATATTTT,CSAGPEGGNTIYF
TRBJ1-3,TRBV5-1,TRBD1,many,TGCGCCAGCAGCTTAGGGGACAGGGTTTGGAACACCATATATTTT,CASSLGDRVWNTIYF
TRBJ2-2,TRBV19,.,medium-sized,TGTGCCAGTACCGATGCGAACACCGGGGAGCTGTTTTTT,CASTDANTGELFF
TRBJ2-5,TRBV4-1,TRBD1,many,TGCGCCAGCACCACGACAGGGGAAGAGACCCAGTACTTC,CASTTTGEETQYF
TRBJ1-2,TRBV7-8,.,many,TGTGCCAGCAGCTCACCCGGGAGGGGAGGCTACACCTTC,CASSSPGRGGYTF
TRBJ1-2,TRBV4-1,.,many,TGCGCCAGCAGCCAAGATCCTCAAGGGGTTCTCTCTTCTTACACCTTC,CASSQDPQGVLSSYTF
TRBJ1-2,TRBV6-5,.,many,TGTGCCAGCTTCACGGACAGCTATGGCTACACCTTC,CASFTDSYGYTF
TRBJ1-6,TRBV7-9,.,.,TGTGCCAGCAGCTCACAGGACAGCCCAAATTCACCCCTCCACTTT,CASSSQDSPNSPLHF
TRBJ1-6,TRBV7-9,TRBD1,.,TGTGCCAGCAGCAGGGACAGGAATTTCCCCCCCCACTTT,CASSRDRNFPPHF
TRBJ2-1,TRBV7-3,TRBD2,many,TGTGCCAGCAGCAGCGGGGGACCTTACAATGAGCAGTTCTTC,CASSSGGPYNEQFF
TRBJ2-7,TRBV30,.,many,TGTGCCGGGGCCTGGGACCACGAGCAGTACTTC,CAGAWDHEQYF
TRBJ1-5,TRBV10-3,.,many,TGTGCCATCAGTGCAGGGGTCGAGAATCAGCCCCAGCATTTT,CAISAGVENQPQHF
TRBJ2-1,TRBV20-1,TRBD1,many,TGCAGTGCTAGATTTCCAAACAGGGGGTTCTACAATGAGCAGTTCTTC,CSARFPNRGFYNEQFF
TRBJ2-7,TRBV20-1,.,many,TGCAGTGCTAGAGATCTGGGACCAAGCCCCTACGAGCAGTACTTC,CSARDLGPSPYEQYF
TRBJ1-2,TRBV7-2,TRBD1,.,TGTGCCAGCAGTTCCGGGACAGGGCCCAACTATGGCTACACCTTC,CASSSGTGPNYGYTF
TRBJ2-7,TRBV20-1,.,many,TGCAGTGCTAGGTCCAGCGGGCGCTTAAAATACGAGCAGTACTTC,CSARSSGRLKYEQYF
TRBJ1-5,TRBV28,.,many,TGTGCCAGCAGTGTACAGGGCTACCATCAGCCCCAGCATTTT,CASSVQGYHQPQHF
TRBJ1-3,TRBV9,TRBD1,.,TGTGCCAGCAGCGTAGGAGACAGGGGTGTTGGGGACACCATATATTTT,CASSVGDRGVGDTIYF
TRBJ1-1,TRBV30,.,once,TGTGCCTGGAACCCTGGGACCCGGCGGACTGAAGCTTTCTTT,CAWNPGTRRTEAFF
TRBJ2-3,TRBV2,TRBD2,many,TGTGCCCGACCCGGGTTAGCGGGTACAGATACGCAGTATTTT,CARPGLAGTDTQYF
TRBJ2-5,TRBV4-2,.,.,TGTGCCAGCAGCCGAGATCGGGCCTTCACGTGGGAGACCCAGTACTTC,CASSRDRAFTWETQYF
TRBJ1-6,TRBV11-3,.,.,TGTGCCAGCAGCTTCGTGACAATGAATTCACCCCTCCACTTT,CASSFVTMNSPLHF
TRBJ1-4,TRBV10-2,TRBD1,many,TGCGCCAGTTCCCGCGGACAGGGGAATGAAAAACTGTTTTTT,CASSRGQGNEKLFF
TRBJ2-7,TRBV10-2,TRBD2,medium-sized,TGCGCCAGTTCCAGCGGGGGGGCGGACGAGCAGTACTTC,CASSSGGADEQYF
TRBJ1-2,TRBV12-3/TRBV12-4,TRBD1,many,TGTGCCAGCAGTCCCGGGGACAGGCCTCCCCCCTATGGCTACACCTTC,CASSPGDRPPPYGYTF
TRBJ1-1,TRBV27,.,.,TGTGCCAGCAGTTTCAAGGGTCGGATCCCTGAAGCTTTCTTT,CASSFKGRIPEAFF
TRBJ1-5,TRBV27,.,.,TGTGCCAGCAGTTTAAATTCGGCGTCGTGGGGCAATCAGCCCCAGCATTTT,CASSLNSASWGNQPQHF
TRBJ1-4,TRBV12-3/TRBV12-4,.,many,TGTGCCAGCAGTTTTAGGCCGGGAGCGTTACTTAATGAAAAACTGTTTTTT,CASSFRPGALLNEKLFF
TRBJ2-7,TRBV5-6,TRBD1,.,TGTGCCAGCAGCTGGGACAGCGCGGGTGAGCAGTACTTC,CASSWDSAGEQYF
TRBJ2-5,TRBV5-6,.,many,TGTGCCAGCAGCTCGGACAGCCAGACCCAGTACTTC,CASSSDSQTQYF